This passage covers 28 T cell receptor beta chains from one sample sequenced in a study of OX40 agonist ivuxolimab in advanced cancers. The assay was immunoSEQ multiplex PCR, and TCRdb's table has in-frame clones only and misses some. This sample has fewer than 85,000 clones, with around 90% found just once. The sample was CD4+ or CD8+ T cells sorted from blood, taken in a trial of the OX40 agonist ivuxolimab. These receptor sequences come from an adult with an advanced solid tumor such as melanoma, head and neck, liver or kidney cancer.

The rearrangement uses TRBV7-2 and TRBJ2-3; no clear D. CDR3 length: 14 residues. Germline CDR1 is SGHTA and CDR2 is FQGNSA. The germline V and J ends were trimmed by 1 base and 1 base, with 6 bases remaining between them. CDR3 DNA: TGTGCCAGCAGCTTAGGGCCCCGCACAGATACGCAGTATTTT. Translating it yields CASSLGPRTDTQYF. The full variable domain, rest sourced from reference TRBV7-2 and TRBJ2-3, is GAGVSQSPSNKVTEKGKDVELRCDPISGHTALYWYRQSLGQGLEFLIYFQGNSAPDKSGLPSDRFSAERTGGSVSTLTIQRTQQEDSAVYLCASSLGPRTDTQYFGPGTRLTVL.

The genes are TRBV19 and TRBJ2-3; no clear D gene. The CDR3 contains 11 residues. The ends were cut back, 7 bases at V and 5 bases at J, with 7 bases in the middle. The germline CDR1 and CDR2 sequences are LNHDA and SQIVND (reference sequence). CDR3 in amino acids: CASKAGDTQYF. In nucleotides, the CDR3 is TGTGCCAGTAAGGCAGGAGATACGCAGTATTTT.

This clone was seen just once. V usage is TRBV25-1 and J usage is TRBJ1-1; no reliable D call. The CDR3 has 12 residues. V was shortened by 3 bases and J by 8 bases, with 10 bases between the two germline ends. Germline CDR1 MGHDK, CDR2 SYGVNS. This CDR3 reads CASSDGFGEAFF. CDR3 sequence (DNA): TGTGCCAGCAGTGACGGGTTCGGGGAAGCTTTCTTT.

This sequence joins TRBV6-5 and TRBJ1-2; TRBD1 matches 7 bases. With V trimmed by 4 bases and J by 6 bases, 11 bases remained unmatched. This CDR3 comprises 15 residues. The germline CDR1 and CDR2 sequences are MNHEY and SVGAGI. For the CDR3, the DNA is TGTGCCAGCAGTTCCCGAGAACAGGGGTCGGATGGCTACACCTTC. Protein: CASSSREQGSDGYTF.

The gene calls are TRBV29-1 and TRBJ1-3, with a weak D call TRBD1 (6 bases). Trimming shortened V by 7 bases and J by 4 bases, and 11 bases separated the two germline ends. The CDR3 runs 12 residues. CDR1 and CDR2 (germline): SQVTM, ANQGSEA. CDR3 sequence (DNA): TGCAGCGCTCAGGGGAGCGGAAACACCATATATTTT. Its protein product is CSAQGSGNTIYF.

The rearrangement links TRBV25-1 to TRBJ1-6; D is unresolved. Germline loops: CDR1 MGHDK, CDR2 SYGVNS. Trimming pared 6 bases from V and 7 bases from J, leaving 10 bases between. The length of the CDR3 is 13 residues. CDR3 in amino acids: CASRGQVNSPLHF. CDR3 DNA sequence: TGTGCCAGCAGGGGCCAGGTCAATTCACCCCTCCACTTT.

The chain couples TRBV6-1 to TRBJ1-6; a weak D match, TRBD1 (6 bases). Germline-derived CDR1 and CDR2 are MNHNS and SASEGT. Trimming took 4 bases from V and 9 from J, leaving 10 bases between them. CDR3 length: 13 residues. CDR3 in DNA: TGTGCCAGCAGTGTCACAGGGAGTTCACCCCTCCACTTT. Translated: CASSVTGSSPLHF.

The chain couples TRBV7-6 to TRBJ2-5; a possible D gene is TRBD1 (6 bases). The DNA end favors TRBJ2-7, so the J call may be wrong. CDR3 size: 15 residues. Germline CDR1 is SGHVS and CDR2 is FNYEAQ. In DNA form, the CDR3 reads TGTGCCAGCAGCGCCCAACAGGGTACCCCCTACGAGCAGTACTTC. The encoded protein is CASSAQQGTPYEQYF.

This clone was observed a single time. CDR3 nucleotides: TGCAGCGTTGAAGATATGGGGGATTCGAACACTGAAGCTTTCTTT. Its translation: CSVEDMGDSNTEAFF. V usage is TRBV29-1 and J usage is TRBJ1-1, with D maybe TRBD1 (5 bases). This CDR3 has 15 residues. Trimming left V 0 bases short and J 1 base short, with 12 bases between. Germline values: CDR1 SQVTM, CDR2 ANQGSEA.

This chain links TRBV19 with TRBJ2-3; 9 nucleotides line up with TRBD2. Germline V gene data show CDR1 as LNHDA and CDR2 as SQIVND (reference sequence). The CDR3 is 16 amino acids. The J segment lost 4 bases and the V segment lost 1 base, leaving 6 bases of the junction unmatched. This CDR3 reads CASSIGGGGVADTQYF. The DNA of the CDR3 is TGTGCCAGTAGTATAGGAGGCGGGGGGGTCGCAGATACGCAGTATTTT.

This chain joins TRBV7-2 and TRBJ1-2; D ambiguous. V lost 5 bases, J lost 5 bases, and 15 bases lay in between. In germline, CDR1 is SGHTA, CDR2 FQGNSA. The CDR3 is 14 residues long. CDR3 region: CASSPPNSIYGYTF. The CDR3 DNA reads as TGTGCCAGCAGCCCCCCCAACAGCATATATGGCTACACCTTC.

The V call is TRBV9, the J call TRBJ2-1, with D uncertain. The CDR3 has 13 amino acids. Germline CDR1 SGDLS, CDR2 YYNGEE. The germline V and J ends were trimmed by 3 bases and 9 bases, with 13 bases remaining between them. CDR3 loop: CASSGSLVPEQFF. CDR3 DNA: TGTGCCAGCAGCGGGAGCCTAGTCCCTGAGCAGTTCTTC.

The V and J genes are TRBV14 and TRBJ2-4; either TRBD1 or TRBD2 may supply D (5 bases each). CDR1 is SGHDN, CDR2 FVKESK, per germline. The CDR3 consists of 18 residues. Trimming removed 0 bases at V and 3 bases at J, with 18 bases between. The CDR3 coding sequence is TGTGCCAGCAGCCAAGATCACGGGGACCCCGGCGGCAAAAACATTCAGTACTTC. Translated, it gives CASSQDHGDPGGKNIQYF.

This clone appeared once. The chain links TRBV29-1 to TRBJ2-1; D is perhaps TRBD1 (5 bases). V dropped 6 bases and J dropped 11 bases, with 26 bases sitting between them. The germline CDR1 and CDR2 sequences are SQVTM and ANQGSEA. The CDR3 has 15 residues. This CDR3 is CSVALPTTMGRQQFF. DNA of the CDR3: TGCAGCGTCGCCTTGCCCACTACAATGGGGCGTCAGCAGTTCTTC.

This chain joins TRBV6-1 and TRBJ1-1; TRBD1 matches at 7 bases. CDR3 length: 12 residues. Looked up from germline, CDR1 is MNHNS and CDR2 is SASEGT. V lost 6 bases and J lost 6; bases outside the gene matches: 4. The CDR3, as DNA: TGTGCCAGCAGGCTGACAGGGCCTGAAGCTTTCTTT. It codes for CASRLTGPEAFF.

V gene TRBV5-6 combines with J gene TRBJ2-5, with D perhaps TRBD2 (5 bases). CDR1 is SGHDT and CDR2 is YYEEEE in the germline V gene. The V end was cut by 4 bases, the J end by 2 bases, with 12 bases between. This CDR3 has 14 residues. CDR3 in amino acids: CASSILRAQETQYF. The CDR3 DNA reads TGTGCCAGCAGCATTCTGCGGGCTCAAGAGACCCAGTACTTC.

The chain is built from TRBV5-4 and TRBJ1-5; no definite D call. V was trimmed by 0 bases and J by 0 bases, leaving 4 bases between them. Germline CDR1 and CDR2: SGHNT and YYREEE (reference sequence). The CDR3 totals 14 residues. CDR3 region: CASSLGSSNQPQHF. The CDR3 DNA sequence: TGTGCCAGCAGCTTGGGCAGTAGCAATCAGCCCCAGCATTTT.

The V call is TRBV19, the J call TRBJ1-2, with D unresolved. V lost 2 bases and J lost 0, with 10 bases in between. The CDR3 is 15 residues long. Looked up from germline, CDR1 is LNHDA and CDR2 is SQIVND (reference sequence). CDR3 DNA sequence: TGTGCCAGTAGTATAATGGCGGACTCTAACTATGGCTACACCTTC. Protein sequence: CASSIMADSNYGYTF.

The chain joins TRBV7-9 to TRBJ2-3; 12 bases are a match to TRBD2. The CDR3 loop spans 17 amino acids. Trimming at V came to 0 bases and at J to 3 bases, leaving 4 bases not matched to a gene. Germline V gene sequence: CDR1 SEHNR, CDR2 FQNEAQ (reference sequence). CDR3 region: CASSLAVGTSGTDTQYF. CDR3 bases: TGTGCCAGCAGCTTAGCTGTCGGGACTAGCGGGACAGATACGCAGTATTTT.

The chain has TRBV4-2 and TRBJ1-4; 10 nucleotides line up with TRBD1. This CDR3 contains 15 residues. V was pared by 2 bases and J by 7 bases, with 4 bases of the junction left unmatched. Germline CDR1 LGHNA, CDR2 YNFKEQ. CDR3 bases: TGTGCCAGCAGCCAATGGACAGGGGGTGGTGAAAAACTGTTTTTT. Protein sequence: CASSQWTGGGEKLFF.

The rearrangement joins TRBV18 to TRBJ2-7, with TRBD1 matching over 8 bases. This CDR3 is built from 15 residues. J lost 0 bases, V lost 5 bases, and 6 bases had no gene match. The germline gives CDR1 KGHSH, CDR2 LQKENI. CDR3 amino acids: CASSSGQDLSYEQYF. The CDR3 nucleotides read TGTGCCAGCTCATCGGGACAGGACCTCTCCTACGAGCAGTACTTC.

The chain joins TRBV2 to TRBJ1-1; D gene ambiguous. This CDR3 contains 14 residues. The ends were cut back, 5 bases at V and 1 base at J, with 11 bases in the middle. CDR1 and CDR2 from the germline V gene are SNHLY and FYNNEI. The CDR3 loop is CASSWTGENTEAFF. The CDR3 DNA follows: TGTGCCAGCAGTTGGACGGGCGAGAACACTGAAGCTTTCTTT.

This clone has a handful of counts. J is TRBJ2-7 and V is TRBV30, with D possibly matching TRBD2 (5 bases). Trimming left V 5 bases short and J 1 base short, with 6 bases between. The CDR3 has 11 residues. In germline, CDR1 is GTSNPN, CDR2 SVGIG (reference sequence). The CDR3 nucleotides are TGTGCCTGGGGACTTTCCTACGAGCAGTACTTC. Encoded protein: CAWGLSYEQYF.

The genes are TRBV7-2 and TRBJ1-5; 7 nucleotides match TRBD1. This CDR3 region has 14 residues. CDR1 and CDR2 (germline): SGHTA, FQGNSA. V lost 5 bases and J lost 4; bases outside the gene matches: 5. CDR3 in DNA: TGTGCCAGCAGCCAGGCGGGACAGAATCAGCCCCAGCATTTT. Its translation is CASSQAGQNQPQHF.

The chain combines TRBV11-3 with TRBJ2-1; 7 bases are shared with TRBD2. V lost 3 bases, J lost 10 bases, and 15 bases stayed unmatched. This CDR3 is 16 amino acids long. CDR1 and CDR2 (germline): SGHNT, YENEEA. Here the CDR3 reads CASSFTGPPMGGEQFF. In nucleotides, the CDR3 is TGTGCCAGCAGCTTCACAGGCCCACCCATGGGGGGGGAGCAGTTCTTC. The variable domain in full, with the rest retrieved from reference TRBV11-3 and TRBJ2-1, is EAGVVQSPRYKIIEKKQPVAFWCNPISGHNTLYWYLQNLGQGPELLIRYENEEAVDDSQLPKDRFSAERLKGVDSTLKIQPAELGDSAVYLCASSFTGPPMGGEQFFGPGTRLTVL.

The rearrangement uses TRBV19 and TRBJ1-6; TRBD1 is a possible D gene (5 bases). This CDR3 contains 13 residues. The ends were cut back, 7 bases at V and 6 bases at J, with 10 bases in the middle. Per the germline V gene, CDR1 is LNHDA and CDR2 is SQIVND (reference sequence). The CDR3, as DNA: TGTGCCAGTACCCCGGGGCCTAATTCACCCCTCCACTTT. Translating gives CASTPGPNSPLHF. The variable domain in full, completed from reference TRBV19 and TRBJ1-6, reads DGGITQSPKYLFRKEGQNVTLSCEQNLNHDAMYWYRQDPGQGLRLIYYSQIVNDFQKGDIAEGYSVSREKKESFPLTVTSAQKNPTAFYLCASTPGPNSPLHFGNGTRLTVT.

J is TRBJ2-3 and V is TRBV10-3; 10 positions match TRBD2. Trimming took 4 bases from V and 4 from J; bases not matched to a gene: 11. Per the germline V gene, CDR1 is ENHRY and CDR2 is SYGVKD. This CDR3 is 17 amino acids long. The CDR3 sequence is CAISGRKGLAGADTQYF. CDR3 nucleotide sequence: TGTGCCATCAGTGGTCGAAAGGGCCTAGCGGGGGCAGATACGCAGTATTTT.

This chain joins TRBV5-1 and TRBJ1-1, with a tentative D call TRBD1 (5 bases). This CDR3 is built from 13 residues. Trimming shortened V by 2 bases and J by 3 bases, and 8 bases separated the two germline ends. Germline loops: CDR1 SGHRS, CDR2 YFSETQ. The CDR3 region is CASSLMGHTEAFF. The CDR3 bases are TGCGCCAGCAGCTTAATGGGGCACACTGAAGCTTTCTTT. Combining the CDR3 with reference TRBV5-1 and TRBJ1-1 gives the whole variable domain KAGVTQTPRYLIKTRGQQVTLSCSPISGHRSVSWYQQTPGQGLQFLFEYFSETQRNKGNFPGRFSGRQFSNSRSEMNVSTLELGDSALYLCASSLMGHTEAFFGQGTRLTVV.